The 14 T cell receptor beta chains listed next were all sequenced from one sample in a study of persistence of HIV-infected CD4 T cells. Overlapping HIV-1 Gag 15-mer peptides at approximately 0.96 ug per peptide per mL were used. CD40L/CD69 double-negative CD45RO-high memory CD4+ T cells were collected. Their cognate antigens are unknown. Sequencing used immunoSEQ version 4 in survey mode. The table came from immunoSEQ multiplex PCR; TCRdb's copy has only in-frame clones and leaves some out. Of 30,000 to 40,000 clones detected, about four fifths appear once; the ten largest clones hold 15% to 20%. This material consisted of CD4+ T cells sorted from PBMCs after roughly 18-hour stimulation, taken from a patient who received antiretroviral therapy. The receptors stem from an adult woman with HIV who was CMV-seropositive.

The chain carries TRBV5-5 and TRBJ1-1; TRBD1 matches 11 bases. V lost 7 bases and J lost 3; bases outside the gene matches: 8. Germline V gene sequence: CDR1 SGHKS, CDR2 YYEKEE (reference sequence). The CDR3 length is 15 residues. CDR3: CASGRTGGADTEAFF. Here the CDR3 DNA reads TGTGCCAGCGGCCGGACAGGGGGCGCGGACACTGAAGCTTTCTTT.

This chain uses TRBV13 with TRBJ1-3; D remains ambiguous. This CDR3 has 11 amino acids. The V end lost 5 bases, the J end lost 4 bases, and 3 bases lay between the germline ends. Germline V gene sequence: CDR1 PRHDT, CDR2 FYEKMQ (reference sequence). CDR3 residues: CASSQGNTIYF. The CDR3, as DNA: TGTGCCAGCAGCCAAGGAAACACCATATATTTT.

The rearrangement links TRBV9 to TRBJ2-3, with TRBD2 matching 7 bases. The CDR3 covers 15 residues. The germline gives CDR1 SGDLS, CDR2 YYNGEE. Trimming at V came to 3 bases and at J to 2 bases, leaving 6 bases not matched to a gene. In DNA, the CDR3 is TGTGCCAGCAGCGCTAAAGGACTAGACACAGATACGCAGTATTTT. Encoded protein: CASSAKGLDTDTQYF.

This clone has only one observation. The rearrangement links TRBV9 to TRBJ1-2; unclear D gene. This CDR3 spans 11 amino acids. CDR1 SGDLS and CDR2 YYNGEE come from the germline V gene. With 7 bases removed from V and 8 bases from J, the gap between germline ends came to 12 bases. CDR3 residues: CASGQAGGYTF. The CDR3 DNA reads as TGTGCCAGCGGCCAGGCGGGAGGCTACACCTTC.

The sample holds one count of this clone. The CDR3: CASSKTGTGQQPQHF. CDR3 nucleotide sequence: TGTGCCAGTAGTAAAACCGGGACAGGGCAACAGCCCCAGCATTTT. This sequence joins TRBV19 and TRBJ1-5; 9 bases line up with TRBD1. V lost 4 bases to trimming and J lost 7 bases; unmatched junction nucleotides: 8. Looked up from germline, CDR1 is LNHDA and CDR2 is SQIVND (reference sequence). The CDR3 sequence is 15 residues long.

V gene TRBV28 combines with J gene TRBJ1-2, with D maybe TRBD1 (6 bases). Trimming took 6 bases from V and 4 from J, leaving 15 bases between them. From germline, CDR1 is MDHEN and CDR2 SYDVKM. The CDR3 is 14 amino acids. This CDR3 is CASREQGSSYGYTF. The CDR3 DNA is TGTGCCAGCAGGGAACAGGGAAGTAGCTATGGCTACACCTTC.

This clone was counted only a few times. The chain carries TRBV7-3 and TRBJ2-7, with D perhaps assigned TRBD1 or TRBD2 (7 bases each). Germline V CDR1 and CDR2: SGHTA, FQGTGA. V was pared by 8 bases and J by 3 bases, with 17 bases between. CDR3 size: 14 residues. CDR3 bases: TGTGCCAGCGGGGCTGGCAGGGGGGGCTACGAGCAGTACTTC. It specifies CASGAGRGGYEQYF.

The CDR3, as DNA: TGTGCCACCAGCGACAGGGGTAACACTGAAGCTTTCTTT. Protein: CATSDRGNTEAFF. This chain connects TRBV24-1 to TRBJ1-1; 8 positions agree with TRBD1. V shed 7 bases, J shed 2 bases, and the junction held 2 bases outside the gene matches. The CDR3 spans 13 residues. Germline V gives CDR1 KGHDR, CDR2 SFDVKD.

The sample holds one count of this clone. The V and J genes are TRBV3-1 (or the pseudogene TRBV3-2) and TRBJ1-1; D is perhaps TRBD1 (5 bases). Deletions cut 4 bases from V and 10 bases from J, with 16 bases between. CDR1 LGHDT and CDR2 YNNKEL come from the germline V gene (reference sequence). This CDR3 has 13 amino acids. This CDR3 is CASSLRAGLGAFF. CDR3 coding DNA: TGTGCCAGCAGCCTTAGGGCAGGGTTGGGAGCTTTCTTT.

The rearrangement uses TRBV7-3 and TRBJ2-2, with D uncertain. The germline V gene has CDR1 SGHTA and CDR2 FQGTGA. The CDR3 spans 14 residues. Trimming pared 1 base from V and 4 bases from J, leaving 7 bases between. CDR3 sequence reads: CASSLKGPTGELFF. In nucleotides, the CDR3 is TGTGCCAGCAGCTTAAAAGGGCCCACCGGGGAGCTGTTTTTT.

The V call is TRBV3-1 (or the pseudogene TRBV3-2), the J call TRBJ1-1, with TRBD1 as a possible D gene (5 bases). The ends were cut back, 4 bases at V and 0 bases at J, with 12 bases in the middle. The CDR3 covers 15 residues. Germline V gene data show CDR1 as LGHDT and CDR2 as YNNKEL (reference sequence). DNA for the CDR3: TGTGCCAGCAGCCCCACGGGACCCTTGAACACTGAAGCTTTCTTT. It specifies CASSPTGPLNTEAFF.

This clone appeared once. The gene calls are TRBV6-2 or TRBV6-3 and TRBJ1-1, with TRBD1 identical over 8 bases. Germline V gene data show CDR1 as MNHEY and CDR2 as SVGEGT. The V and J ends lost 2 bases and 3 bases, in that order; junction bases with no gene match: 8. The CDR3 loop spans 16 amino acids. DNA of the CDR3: TGTGCCAGCAGTTACCCCCAGGGGGCTAGGGACACTGAAGCTTTCTTT. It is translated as CASSYPQGARDTEAFF.

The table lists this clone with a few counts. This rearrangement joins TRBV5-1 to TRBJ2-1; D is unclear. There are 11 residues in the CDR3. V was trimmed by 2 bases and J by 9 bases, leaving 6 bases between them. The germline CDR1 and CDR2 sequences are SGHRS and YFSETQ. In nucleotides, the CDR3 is TGCGCCAGCAGCTTAGAGATTGAGCAGTTCTTC. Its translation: CASSLEIEQFF.

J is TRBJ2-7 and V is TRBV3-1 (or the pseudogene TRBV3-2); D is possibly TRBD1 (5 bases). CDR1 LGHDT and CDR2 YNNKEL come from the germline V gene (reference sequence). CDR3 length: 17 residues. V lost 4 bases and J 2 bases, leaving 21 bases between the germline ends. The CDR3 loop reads CASSLKLWGQGPYEQYF. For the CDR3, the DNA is TGTGCCAGCAGCCTCAAGCTTTGGGGTCAGGGTCCCTACGAGCAGTACTTC.